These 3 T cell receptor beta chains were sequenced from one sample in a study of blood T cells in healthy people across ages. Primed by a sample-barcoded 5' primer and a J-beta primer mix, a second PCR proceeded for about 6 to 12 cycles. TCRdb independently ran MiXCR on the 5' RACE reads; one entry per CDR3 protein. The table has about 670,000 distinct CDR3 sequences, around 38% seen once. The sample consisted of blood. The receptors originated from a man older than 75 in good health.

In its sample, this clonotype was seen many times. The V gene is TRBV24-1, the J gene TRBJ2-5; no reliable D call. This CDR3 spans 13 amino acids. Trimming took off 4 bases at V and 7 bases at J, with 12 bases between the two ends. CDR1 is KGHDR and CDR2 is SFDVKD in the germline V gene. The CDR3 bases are TGTGCCACCAGTGACAGGACCTGGGGGACCCAGTACTTC. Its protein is CATSDRTWGTQYF.

CDR3 residues: CASSQDLSNSPLHF. CDR3 nucleotides: TGTGCCAGCAGCCAAGATTTGAGTAATTCACCCCTCCACTTT. This rearrangement joins TRBV3-1 to TRBJ1-6; D unresolved. With 0 bases removed from V and 6 bases from J, the gap between germline ends came to 6 bases. Per the germline V gene, CDR1 is LGHDT and CDR2 is YNNKEL (reference sequence). The CDR3 spans 14 residues.

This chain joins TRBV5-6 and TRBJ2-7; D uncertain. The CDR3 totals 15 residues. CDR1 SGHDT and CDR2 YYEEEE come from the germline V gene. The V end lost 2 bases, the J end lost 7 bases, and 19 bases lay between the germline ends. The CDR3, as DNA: TGTGCCAGCAGCTTCCGGCAATTTTCCTACAATGAGCAGTACTTC. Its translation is CASSFRQFSYNEQYF.